The 23 T cell receptor beta chains listed next were all sequenced from one sample in a study of control samples from healthy donors and cancer patients. The assay was immunoSEQ multiplex PCR, and TCRdb's table has in-frame clones only and misses some. The repertoire holds 150,000 to 200,000 clones, about nine tenths seen once, with 2% to 2.5% in the top ten. Material for sequencing was blood. The source of these receptors is a woman in her thirties or forties in good health.

The sample holds one count of this clone. V and J are TRBV28 and TRBJ1-1; D is possibly TRBD1 (5 bases). Germline lookup yields CDR1 MDHEN and CDR2 SYDVKM. Trimming left V 3 bases short and J 3 bases short, with 17 bases between. This CDR3 is built from 16 residues. The CDR3: CASSFQAAAGDTEAFF. The CDR3 DNA follows: TGTGCCAGCAGTTTCCAGGCCGCCGCGGGGGACACTGAAGCTTTCTTT.

The CDR3 DNA reads TGTGCCAGCAGTCCCGGGGACAGGGTAGGCGGCTACACCTTC. Its translation: CASSPGDRVGGYTF. The rearrangement links TRBV6-5 to TRBJ1-2; 9 bases map to TRBD1. This CDR3 is built from 14 residues. CDR1 and CDR2 (germline): MNHEY, SVGAGI. With V trimmed by 5 bases and J by 8 bases, 9 bases remained unmatched.

The chain uses TRBV18 and TRBJ1-1; 10 bases map to TRBD1. The CDR3 loop spans 14 amino acids. V was clipped by 2 bases and J by 10 bases; unmatched bases: 7. The germline V gene encodes CDR1 KGHSH and CDR2 LQKENI. CDR3 residues: CASSPEGQGSSAFF. CDR3 coding DNA: TGTGCCAGCTCACCAGAGGGACAGGGGTCTTCAGCTTTCTTT.

About this clone: This may arise from a read error, as a much more abundant clone is one base away. The chain is built from TRBV3-1 (or the pseudogene TRBV3-2) and TRBJ1-5, with TRBD1 identical over 9 bases. V lost 4 bases, J lost 4 bases, and 2 bases stayed unmatched. CDR3 length equals 14 residues. CDR1 and CDR2 from the germline V gene are LGHDT and YNNKEL (reference sequence). The chain's CDR3 is CASSPGTGNQPQHF. In DNA, the CDR3 is TGTGCCAGCAGCCCCGGGACAGGGAATCAGCCCCAGCATTTT.

This clone has a single count. The identical CDR3 is also encoded by other nucleotide sequences in the sample. This sequence joins TRBV12-3 or TRBV12-4 and TRBJ1-3; tentatively, D is TRBD1 (5 bases). The CDR3 has 13 amino acids. V was pared by 6 bases and J by 0 bases, with 6 bases between. CDR3 residues: CASRDSSGNTIYF. In DNA form, the CDR3 reads TGTGCCAGCAGAGACAGCTCTGGAAACACCATATATTTT.

V usage is TRBV15 and J usage is TRBJ1-4; no clear D. The CDR3 contains 14 residues. The germline V and J ends were trimmed by 3 bases and 16 bases, with 21 bases remaining between them. Germline V CDR1 and CDR2: LNHNV, YYDKDF (reference sequence). The CDR3 DNA reads as TGTGCCACCAGCAGGACCCCCACAACAACCGTCTCGTTTTTT. Amino acids: CATSRTPTTTVSFF.

This chain uses TRBV28 with TRBJ2-3; TRBD1 matches 8 bases. The germline gives CDR1 MDHEN, CDR2 SYDVKM. With V trimmed by 5 bases and J by 5 bases, 12 bases remained unmatched. The length of the CDR3 is 16 residues. CDR3 in DNA: TGTGCCAGCAGTACCAGACAGGGGACTTGGGGAGATACGCAGTATTTT. As protein: CASSTRQGTWGDTQYF.

The rearrangement links TRBV7-8 to TRBJ2-3, with 10 positions matching TRBD2. J lost 3 bases, V lost 4 bases, and 1 base had no gene match. Germline assignment: CDR1 SGHVS and CDR2 FQNEAQ. There are 14 residues in the CDR3. CDR3 sequence: CASSSTSGTDTQYF. The CDR3 bases are TGTGCCAGCAGCTCGACTAGCGGGACAGATACGCAGTATTTT.

This clone has a single count. The chain is built from TRBV6-5 and TRBJ2-2; D assignment may be TRBD1 or TRBD2 (6 bases each). V lost 7 bases and J lost 1, with 13 bases in between. Germline V gives CDR1 MNHEY, CDR2 SVGAGI. The CDR3 loop spans 15 amino acids. In nucleotides, the CDR3 is TGTGCCAGCATCCCCCGGGGGCTGAACACCGGGGAGCTGTTTTTT. It translates to CASIPRGLNTGELFF.

V is TRBV25-1 and J is TRBJ1-1; a weak D match, TRBD1 (5 bases). This CDR3 spans 15 amino acids. V lost 7 bases, J lost 4 bases, and 19 bases lay in between. Germline V gene data show CDR1 as MGHDK and CDR2 as SYGVNS. As DNA, the CDR3 is TGTGCCAGCACCCCTTGGCCCCAGGGCAGCACTGAAGCTTTCTTT. As protein: CASTPWPQGSTEAFF.

V and J are TRBV29-1 and TRBJ1-1; D call uncertain. V was clipped by 7 bases and J by 1 base, with 13 bases between them. Germline V lookup: CDR1 SQVTM, CDR2 ANQGSEA. The CDR3 has 13 amino acids. For the CDR3, the DNA is TGCAGCGGTGCGTCGAGTGAGAACACTGAAGCTTTCTTT. Its translation is CSGASSENTEAFF.

The genes are TRBV15 and TRBJ2-7, with TRBD1 as a possible D gene (6 bases). The CDR3 loop spans 15 amino acids. V was pared by 1 base and J by 3 bases, with 13 bases between. Looked up from germline, CDR1 is LNHNV and CDR2 is YYDKDF (reference sequence). CDR3 protein: CATSRGIGQSYEQYF. The CDR3 coding sequence is TGTGCCACCAGCAGAGGTATCGGACAGAGCTACGAGCAGTACTTC.

The genes are TRBV19 and TRBJ1-1, with unresolved D. CDR1 is LNHDA and CDR2 is SQIVND in the germline V gene (reference sequence). V lost 6 bases and J lost 1, with 9 bases in between. CDR3 length: 13 amino acids. The CDR3, as DNA: TGTGCCAGTAGCAATACACCGAACACTGAAGCTTTCTTT. Amino acids: CASSNTPNTEAFF.

The genes are TRBV20-1 and TRBJ2-2; D call uncertain. CDR1 and CDR2 (germline): DFQATT, SNEGSKA (reference sequence). The CDR3 sequence is 11 residues long. Between the trimmed V and J ends, which lost 2 bases and 6 bases, there was a span of 4 bases. In nucleotides, the CDR3 is TGCAGTGCTAGACAGGCCGGGGAGCTGTTTTTT. Translation gives CSARQAGELFF.

This clone was detected only a few times. Distinct nucleotide sequences in the sample also encode this CDR3. The gene calls are TRBV5-1 and TRBJ1-5; weak D call: TRBD1 (5 bases). The CDR3 covers 15 residues. Per the germline V gene, CDR1 is SGHRS and CDR2 is YFSETQ. V lost 1 base and J 5 bases, leaving 13 bases between the germline ends. DNA of the CDR3: TGCGCCAGCAGCTTGTTGGGTCGGGACGATCAGCCCCAGCATTTT. Translation gives CASSLLGRDDQPQHF. The whole variable domain, remainder taken from reference TRBV5-1 and TRBJ1-5, is KAGVTQTPRYLIKTRGQQVTLSCSPISGHRSVSWYQQTPGQGLQFLFEYFSETQRNKGNFPGRFSGRQFSNSRSEMNVSTLELGDSALYLCASSLLGRDDQPQHFGDGTRLSIL.

The CDR3 DNA follows: TGTGCCAGTAGTATCGGTCGGAGCTCCTATAATTCACCCCTCCACTTT. Its translation: CASSIGRSSYNSPLHF. The chain has TRBV19 and TRBJ1-6; D is undetermined. CDR3 length equals 16 residues. From germline, CDR1 is LNHDA and CDR2 SQIVND (reference sequence). V was shortened by 3 bases and J by 0 bases, with 9 bases between the two germline ends.

The J gene is TRBJ1-1, the V gene TRBV5-1, with D unclear. V was trimmed by 2 bases and J by 2 bases, leaving 10 bases between them. The CDR3 totals 14 residues. Looked up from germline, CDR1 is SGHRS and CDR2 is YFSETQ. CDR3 nucleotide sequence: TGCGCCAGCAGCTTCACCGCGGCAAACACTGAAGCTTTCTTT. Protein product: CASSFTAANTEAFF.

V and J are TRBV18 and TRBJ2-1, with 9 bases identical to TRBD2. This CDR3 is built from 16 residues. Germline V gene sequence: CDR1 KGHSH, CDR2 LQKENI. V shed 3 bases, J shed 7 bases, and the junction held 10 bases outside the gene matches. The CDR3 sequence is CASSPRGGGAGNEQFF. In DNA, the CDR3 is TGTGCCAGCTCACCGCGCGGCGGGGGGGCAGGAAATGAGCAGTTCTTC.

The rearrangement uses TRBV6-6 and TRBJ1-1; TRBD1 agrees at 8 bases. CDR3 length equals 15 residues. V shed 2 bases, J shed 8 bases, and the junction held 10 bases outside the gene matches. Germline CDR1 MNHNY, CDR2 SVGAGI (reference sequence). DNA for the CDR3: TGTGCCAGCAGTTACCCGCCTACGACAGGGGAAGAAGCTTTCTTT. Protein sequence: CASSYPPTTGEEAFF.

The chain combines TRBV7-8 with TRBJ2-7, with 8 positions matching TRBD1. V lost 5 bases to trimming and J lost 3 bases; unmatched junction nucleotides: 15. Germline V gives CDR1 SGHVS, CDR2 FQNEAQ. CDR3 length: 17 amino acids. This chain's CDR3 is CASSLRTGTGMNYEQYF. The CDR3 nucleotides read TGTGCCAGCAGCCTAAGGACAGGGACGGGAATGAACTACGAGCAGTACTTC. Full variable domain (missing parts from reference TRBV7-8 and TRBJ2-7): GAGVSQSPRYKVAKRGQDVALRCDPISGHVSLFWYQQALGQGPEFLTYFQNEAQLDKSGLPSDRFFAERPEGSVSTLKIQRTQQEDSAVYLCASSLRTGTGMNYEQYFGPGTRLTVT.

This chain uses TRBV2 with TRBJ2-3, with 9 bases identical to TRBD1. This CDR3 region has 18 residues. Looked up from germline, CDR1 is SNHLY and CDR2 is FYNNEI. With V trimmed by 0 bases and J by 2 bases, 9 bases remained unmatched. The CDR3 DNA sequence: TGTGCCAGCAGTGAAGCGGGAGACGGGGACAGGGACACAGATACGCAGTATTTT. Amino acid sequence: CASSEAGDGDRDTDTQYF.

The chain is built from TRBV5-6 and TRBJ1-5, with D hard to call. V dropped 0 bases and J dropped 3 bases, with 4 bases sitting between them. The CDR3 totals 13 residues. CDR1 SGHDT and CDR2 YYEEEE come from the germline V gene. The CDR3 loop is CASSLAANQPQHF. CDR3 DNA sequence: TGTGCCAGCAGCTTGGCGGCCAATCAGCCCCAGCATTTT.

The chain uses TRBV6-1 and TRBJ1-1; 12 bases are a match to TRBD1. The CDR3 extends over 15 amino acids. J was trimmed by 4 bases and V by 2 bases; bases with no gene match: 2. In germline, CDR1 is MNHNS, CDR2 SASEGT. The CDR3 here is CASSEPGQGATEAFF. CDR3 bases: TGTGCCAGCAGTGAACCGGGACAGGGGGCCACTGAAGCTTTCTTT.